These 4 T cell receptor beta chains were sequenced from one sample in a study of shared clonotypes between healthy human individuals. The table came from immunoSEQ multiplex PCR; TCRdb's copy has only in-frame clones and leaves some out. The sample has fewer than 350,000 clones; roughly 91% are singletons. What was sequenced was memory CD8+ T cells sorted from blood. The sample's subset: CD45RO+ cells pooled with CCR7-negative TemRA cells. The origin of the receptors is a man aged 18 to 29 in good health.

The chain is built from TRBV2 and TRBJ2-7; D is unresolved. Between the trimmed V and J ends, which lost 3 bases and 3 bases, there was a span of 18 bases. The CDR3 spans 16 residues. Germline V gene lookup returns CDR1 SNHLY and CDR2 FYNNEI. The CDR3 region is CASSDPASTSLYEQYF. The CDR3 DNA reads as TGTGCCAGCAGTGATCCGGCCAGCACGTCCCTCTACGAGCAGTACTTC.

This chain connects TRBV13 to TRBJ1-4; 9 positions agree with TRBD1. The CDR3 contains 15 residues. CDR1 is PRHDT and CDR2 is FYEKMQ in the germline V gene (reference sequence). V shed 0 bases, J shed 6 bases, and the junction held 2 bases outside the gene matches. The CDR3 protein is CASSLGRQGDEKLFF. The CDR3 coding sequence is TGTGCCAGCAGCTTAGGAAGACAGGGGGATGAAAAACTGTTTTTT.

This sequence joins TRBV7-9 and TRBJ1-3, with D uncertain. V shed 4 bases and J shed 0 bases, with 13 bases lying between them. CDR1 and CDR2 (germline): SEHNR, FQNEAQ (reference sequence). The CDR3 length is 16 residues. As DNA, the CDR3 is TGTGCCAGCAGCTCTCCACTTGCCTTCTCTGGAAACACCATATATTTT. Protein sequence: CASSSPLAFSGNTIYF.

The V call is TRBV6-1, the J call TRBJ1-5; D ambiguous. V lost 9 bases, J lost 0 bases, and 12 bases lay in between. Per the germline V gene, CDR1 is MNHNS and CDR2 is SASEGT. The CDR3 extends over 14 amino acids. The CDR3 nucleotides read TGTGCCAGTGTAGAGGGCTATAGCAATCAGCCCCAGCATTTT. Encoded protein: CASVEGYSNQPQHF.